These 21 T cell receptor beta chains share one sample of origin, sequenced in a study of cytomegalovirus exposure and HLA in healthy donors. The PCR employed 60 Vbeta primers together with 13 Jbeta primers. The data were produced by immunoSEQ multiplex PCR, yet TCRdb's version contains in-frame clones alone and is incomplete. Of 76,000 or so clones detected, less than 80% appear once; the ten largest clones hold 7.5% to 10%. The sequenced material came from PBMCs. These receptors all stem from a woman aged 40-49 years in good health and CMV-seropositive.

CDR3 residues: CASSLVAGAGEQFF. CDR3 bases: TGTGCCAGCAGCTTAGTCGCAGGGGCAGGCGAGCAGTTCTTC. The chain joins TRBV11-3 to TRBJ2-1, with D tentatively TRBD1 (6 bases). Trimming cost V 1 base and J 10 bases, with 14 bases left between them. Per germline, CDR1 SGHNT and CDR2 YENEEA. The length of the CDR3 is 14 residues. The full variable domain, in which reference TRBV11-3 and TRBJ2-1 provide the parts outside the CDR3, is EAGVVQSPRYKIIEKKQPVAFWCNPISGHNTLYWYLQNLGQGPELLIRYENEEAVDDSQLPKDRFSAERLKGVDSTLKIQPAELGDSAVYLCASSLVAGAGEQFFGPGTRLTVL.

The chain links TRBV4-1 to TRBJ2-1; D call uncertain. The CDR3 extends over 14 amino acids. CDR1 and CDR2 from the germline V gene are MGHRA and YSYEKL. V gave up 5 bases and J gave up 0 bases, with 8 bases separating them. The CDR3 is CASSEPRSYNEQFF. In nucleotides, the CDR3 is TGCGCCAGCAGCGAGCCCCGCTCCTACAATGAGCAGTTCTTC.

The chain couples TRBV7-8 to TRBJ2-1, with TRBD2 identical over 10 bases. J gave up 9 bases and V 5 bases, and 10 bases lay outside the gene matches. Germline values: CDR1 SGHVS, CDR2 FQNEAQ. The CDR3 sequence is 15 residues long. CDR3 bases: TGTGCCAGCAGCCCGGTAGCGGGGGGTAATAGTGAGCAGTTCTTC. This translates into CASSPVAGGNSEQFF. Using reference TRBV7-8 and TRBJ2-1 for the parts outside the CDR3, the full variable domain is GAGVSQSPRYKVAKRGQDVALRCDPISGHVSLFWYQQALGQGPEFLTYFQNEAQLDKSGLPSDRFFAERPEGSVSTLKIQRTQQEDSAVYLCASSPVAGGNSEQFFGPGTRLTVL.

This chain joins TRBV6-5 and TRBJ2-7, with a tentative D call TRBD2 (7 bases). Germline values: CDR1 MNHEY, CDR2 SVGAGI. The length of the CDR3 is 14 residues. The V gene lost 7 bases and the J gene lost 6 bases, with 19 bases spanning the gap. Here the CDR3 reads CASNSGGGGSEQYF. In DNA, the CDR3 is TGTGCCAGCAACTCCGGGGGAGGGGGATCCGAGCAGTACTTC.

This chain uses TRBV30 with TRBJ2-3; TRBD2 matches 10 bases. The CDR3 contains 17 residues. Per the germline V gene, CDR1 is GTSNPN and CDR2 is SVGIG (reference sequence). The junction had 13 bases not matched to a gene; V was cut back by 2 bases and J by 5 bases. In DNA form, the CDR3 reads TGTGCCTGGAGTCTCTTAGCGGGGGGAGGTTTAGGAGATACGCAGTATTTT. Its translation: CAWSLLAGGGLGDTQYF.

CDR3 nucleotides: TGTGCCAGCAGGAAAAATACTGGTGAAAAACTGTTTTTT. Translated: CASRKNTGEKLFF. The rearrangement joins TRBV6-5 to TRBJ1-4; D gene unclear. Deletions cut 6 bases from V and 7 bases from J, with 12 bases between. From germline, CDR1 is MNHEY and CDR2 SVGAGI. CDR3 length: 13 residues.

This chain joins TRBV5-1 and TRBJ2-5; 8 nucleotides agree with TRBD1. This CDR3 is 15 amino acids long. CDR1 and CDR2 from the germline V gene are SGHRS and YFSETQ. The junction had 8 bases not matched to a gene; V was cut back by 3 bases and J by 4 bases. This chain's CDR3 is CASSYRTGPRETQYF. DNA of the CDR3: TGCGCCAGCAGCTACCGGACAGGGCCCCGAGAGACCCAGTACTTC.

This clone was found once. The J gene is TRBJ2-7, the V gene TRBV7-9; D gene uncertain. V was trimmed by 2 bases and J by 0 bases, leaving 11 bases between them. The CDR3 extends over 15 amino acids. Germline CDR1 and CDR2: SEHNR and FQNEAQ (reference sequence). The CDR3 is CASSLRGTSSYEQYF. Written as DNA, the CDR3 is TGTGCCAGCAGCTTAAGAGGCACGAGCTCCTACGAGCAGTACTTC. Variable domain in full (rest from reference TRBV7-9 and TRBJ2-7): DTGVSQNPRHKITKRGQNVTFRCDPISEHNRLYWYRQTLGQGPEFLTYFQNEAQLEKSRLLSDRFSAERPKGSFSTLEIQRTEQGDSAMYLCASSLRGTSSYEQYFGPGTRLTVT.

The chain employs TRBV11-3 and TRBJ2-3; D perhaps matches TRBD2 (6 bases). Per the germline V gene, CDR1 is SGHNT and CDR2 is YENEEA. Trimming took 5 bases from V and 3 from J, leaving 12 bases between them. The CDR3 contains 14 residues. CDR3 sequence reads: CASSPRDQTDTQYF. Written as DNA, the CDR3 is TGTGCCAGCAGCCCGCGGGACCAAACAGATACGCAGTATTTT.

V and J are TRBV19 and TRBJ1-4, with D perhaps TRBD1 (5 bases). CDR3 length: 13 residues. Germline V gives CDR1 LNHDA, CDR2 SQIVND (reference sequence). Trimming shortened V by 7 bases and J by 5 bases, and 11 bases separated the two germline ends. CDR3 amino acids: CASKGLLNEKLFF. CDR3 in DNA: TGTGCCAGTAAGGGACTGCTGAATGAAAAACTGTTTTTT.

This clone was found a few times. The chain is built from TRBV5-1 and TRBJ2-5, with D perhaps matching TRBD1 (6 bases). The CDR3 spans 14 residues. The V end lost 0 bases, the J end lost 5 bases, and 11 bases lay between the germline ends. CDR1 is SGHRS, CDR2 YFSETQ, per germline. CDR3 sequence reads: CASSLDRVRETQYF. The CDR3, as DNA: TGCGCCAGCAGCTTGGACAGGGTCAGGGAGACCCAGTACTTC.

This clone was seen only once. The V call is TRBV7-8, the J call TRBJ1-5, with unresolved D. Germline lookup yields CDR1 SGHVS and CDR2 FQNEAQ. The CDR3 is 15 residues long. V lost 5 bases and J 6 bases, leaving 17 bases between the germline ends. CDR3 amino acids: CASSVKWGEGQPQHF. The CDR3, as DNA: TGTGCCAGCAGCGTGAAGTGGGGTGAGGGTCAGCCCCAGCATTTT.

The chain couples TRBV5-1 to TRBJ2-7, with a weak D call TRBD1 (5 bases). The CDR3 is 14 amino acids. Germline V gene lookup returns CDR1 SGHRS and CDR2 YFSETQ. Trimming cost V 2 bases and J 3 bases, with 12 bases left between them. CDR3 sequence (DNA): TGCGCCAGCAGCTTACAGGAAAACGACTACGAGCAGTACTTC. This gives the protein CASSLQENDYEQYF.

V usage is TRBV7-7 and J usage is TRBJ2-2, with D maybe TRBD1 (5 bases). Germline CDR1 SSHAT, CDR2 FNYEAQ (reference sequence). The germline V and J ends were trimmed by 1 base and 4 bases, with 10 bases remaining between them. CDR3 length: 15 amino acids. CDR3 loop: CASSLVPDSTGELFF. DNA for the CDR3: TGTGCCAGCAGCTTAGTTCCCGACAGCACCGGGGAGCTGTTTTTT.

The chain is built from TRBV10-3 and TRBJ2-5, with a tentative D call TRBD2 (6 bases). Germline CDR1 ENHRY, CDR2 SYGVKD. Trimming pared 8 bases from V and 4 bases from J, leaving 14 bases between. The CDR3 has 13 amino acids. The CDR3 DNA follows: TGTGCCATCTCTAGACTAGTTGGAGAGACCCAGTACTTC. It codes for CAISRLVGETQYF.

CDR3 in amino acids: CASSNPPGDEQYF. CDR3 nucleotide sequence: TGTGCCAGTAGTAACCCCCCGGGTGACGAGCAGTACTTC. The chain carries TRBV19 and TRBJ2-7; D is uncertain. CDR1 and CDR2 (germline): LNHDA, SQIVND (reference sequence). CDR3 length: 13 residues. Trimming removed 4 bases from V and 5 bases from J, with 12 bases in between.

CDR3 loop: CASSATGHTNYGYTF. The CDR3 bases are TGTGCCAGCAGCGCTACGGGACACACTAACTATGGCTACACCTTC. V and J are TRBV6-4 and TRBJ1-2, with D possibly being TRBD1 (6 bases). V shed 6 bases and J shed 0 bases, with 14 bases lying between them. Germline loops: CDR1 MRHNA, CDR2 SNTAGT. The CDR3 consists of 15 residues.

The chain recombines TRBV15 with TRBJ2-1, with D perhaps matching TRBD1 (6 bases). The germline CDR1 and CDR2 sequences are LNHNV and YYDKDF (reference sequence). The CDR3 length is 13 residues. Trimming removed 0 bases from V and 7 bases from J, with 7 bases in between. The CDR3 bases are TGTGCCACCAGCAGAGATCAGGGGAATGAGCAGTTCTTC. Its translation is CATSRDQGNEQFF.

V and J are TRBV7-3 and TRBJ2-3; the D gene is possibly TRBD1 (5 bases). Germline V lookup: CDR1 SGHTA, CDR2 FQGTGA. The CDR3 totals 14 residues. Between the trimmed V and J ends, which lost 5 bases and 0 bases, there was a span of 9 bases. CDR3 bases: TGTGCCAGCAGCCGACAGCCTAGCACAGATACGCAGTATTTT. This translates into CASSRQPSTDTQYF.

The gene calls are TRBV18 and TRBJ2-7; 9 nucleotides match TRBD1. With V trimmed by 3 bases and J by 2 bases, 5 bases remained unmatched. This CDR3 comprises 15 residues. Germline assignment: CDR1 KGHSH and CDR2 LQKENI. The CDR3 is CASSPNRGRTYEQYF. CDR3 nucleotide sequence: TGTGCCAGCTCACCTAACAGGGGGCGCACCTACGAGCAGTACTTC. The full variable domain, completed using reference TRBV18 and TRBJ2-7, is NAGVMQNPRHLVRRRGQEARLRCSPMKGHSHVYWYRQLPEEGLKFMVYLQKENIIDESGMPKERFSAEFPKEGPSILRIQQVVRGDSAAYFCASSPNRGRTYEQYFGPGTRLTVT.

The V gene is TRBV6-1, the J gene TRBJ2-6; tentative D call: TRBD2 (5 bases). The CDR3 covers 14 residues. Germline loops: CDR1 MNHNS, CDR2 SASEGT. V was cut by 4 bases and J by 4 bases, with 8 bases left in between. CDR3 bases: TGTGCCAGCAGTGGAGGGAACGGGGCCAACGTCCTGACTTTC. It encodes CASSGGNGANVLTF.